This TCR beta chain derives from a study of T cell changes during pregnancy in multiple sclerosis. The CDR3 has 12 amino acids. The V gene's germline CDR1 is MNHNS and CDR2 SASEGT. The V gene end was trimmed by 5 bases and the J gene end by 7 bases; junction bases not matched to a gene: 2. Sequenced by immunoSEQ multiplex PCR; TCRdb stores in-frame clones only, minus some. The sample lists more than 70,000 clones, 91% occurring once. The J gene is TRBJ2-1, the V gene TRBV6-1; 7 nucleotides match TRBD1. This TCR derives from a female donor in good health, enrolled as a control in a pregnancy study. The source was peripheral blood, collected after pregnancy. For the CDR3, the DNA is TGTGCCAGCAGTACAGGGGTAAATGAGCAGTTCTTC. Protein product: CASSTGVNEQFF.